Listed below are T cell receptor beta chains from one sample, sequenced in a study of patients and donors after allogeneic stem cell transplantation. From the RT-PCR reads, TCRdb called clonotypes with MiXCR, one entry per CDR3 protein. This sample has approximately 250,000 distinct CDR3 sequences, with approximately 14% found just once. The material sequenced was blood, either unsorted or a sorted T cell fraction (not recorded which). All receptors derive from a human donor who was either an allogeneic HSCT recipient or a stem cell or donor lymphocyte infusion donor (not recorded which). It is not recorded whose cells these are; they may come from a transplant donor. Each CDR3 is given with its conserved first and last residue. D genes are given only for firm matches. Rows may omit the clone size; those that give it use once, few, many or a size class.

clone_size j_call d_call v_call cdr3_nt cdr3_aa
few TRBJ1-3 TRBD1 TRBV20-1 TGCAGTGCGGCGGACAGGCTCTCTGGAAACACCATATATTTT CSAADRLSGNTIYF
few TRBJ2-5 TRBD2 TRBV20-1 TGCAGTGCTATTCTAGCGGGGGGGGAAGAGACCCAGTACTTC CSAILAGGEETQYF
. TRBJ2-7 . TRBV14 TGTGCCAGCAGCCACCAGGGAAGCTACTACGAGCAGCACTTC CASSHQGSYYEQHF
. TRBJ1-3 . TRBV7-9 TGTGCCAGCAGCCCCCGGAGGGGGGTAGTTGGAAACACCATATATTTT CASSPRRGVVGNTIYF
. TRBJ2-1 . TRBV24-1 TGTGCCACCAGTGATTTTCGTGACTCGTGGGAGCGGTACTTC CATSDFRDSWERYF
. TRBJ1-2 . TRBV16 TGTGCCAGCAGCGGGGGTGACTCTGGCTACACCTTC CASSGGDSGYTF
many TRBJ2-1 . TRBV6-2/TRBV6-3 TGTGCCAGCAGTTACTCGTCCCGCCCTCGCCAGTTCTTC CASSYSSRPRQFF
many TRBJ2-1 . TRBV5-4 TGTGCCAGCAGCGTATCAGCCTTCTCCTACAATGAGCAGTTCTTC CASSVSAFSYNEQFF
. TRBJ2-4 TRBD2 TRBV18 TGTGCCAGCTCACCAAGGTTGACTAGCGGCACCAAAAACATTCAGTACTTC CASSPRLTSGTKNIQYF
many TRBJ2-1 . TRBV11-2 TGTGCCAGCAGCCCTCTTCGGGGCAGCTCCTACAATGAGCAGTTCTTC CASSPLRGSSYNEQFF
many TRBJ2-3 TRBD2 TRBV20-1 TGCAGTGCGGGAAGGGGACTAGCGGGAGAAGGTGGTACGCAGTATTTT CSAGRGLAGEGGTQYF
few TRBJ2-7 . TRBV28 TGTGCCAGCAGTTTAGGGGGCGGGACTTCAATGGACGAGCAGTACTTC CASSLGGGTSMDEQYF
many TRBJ2-1 TRBD2 TRBV5-1 TGCGCCAGCAGCTTCGGGGGGGTTTACAATGAGCAGTTCTTC CASSFGGVYNEQFF
many TRBJ2-1 TRBD2 TRBV29-1 TGCAGTTCTCAACGAGGGAGGGGTGGTGAGCAGTTCTTC CSSQRGRGGEQFF
. TRBJ1-5 . TRBV5-8 TGTGCCAGCACTACCCATCGGGGGGCCCGGGGACAGCCCCAGCATTTT CASTTHRGARGQPQHF
few TRBJ1-1 . TRBV25-1 TGTGCCAGCAGAGGTGAAAAGGGGACAATGAACACTGAAGCTTTCTTT CASRGEKGTMNTEAFF
. TRBJ2-7 . TRBV11-2 TGTGCCAGCAGCCAAACAAGGGGGGGGGTCGGGAGCTCCTACGAGCAGTACTTC CASSQTRGGVGSSYEQYF
many TRBJ2-5 . TRBV5-6 TGTGCCAGCACCGGGACGCCAACAGCCCGGGAGACCCAGTACTTC CASTGTPTARETQYF
few TRBJ2-7 . TRBV6-1 TGTGCCAGCAGGTTGCAGGGACGCACGTACGAGCAGTACTTC CASRLQGRTYEQYF
few TRBJ2-7 TRBD2 TRBV6-1 TGTGCCAGCAGTCGCTACACTAGCGGGAGCCGGGGCGAGCAGTACTTC CASSRYTSGSRGEQYF
many TRBJ1-1 . TRBV7-9 TGTGCCAGCAGCTTAATCAGGAACACTGAAGCTTTCTTT CASSLIRNTEAFF
many TRBJ2-7 TRBD1 TRBV29-1 TGCAGCGTTGAAGGCAGGGGGCGCGGGGAGCAGTACTTC CSVEGRGRGEQYF
. TRBJ2-1 . TRBV7-3 TGTGCCAGCAGCTTTGAGCCCGCTAATGAGCAGTTCTTC CASSFEPANEQFF
few TRBJ1-2 TRBD1 TRBV20-1 TGCAGTGCTAGAGATACGGCAGGGGGATTAGGAGGCTACACCTTC CSARDTAGGLGGYTF
few TRBJ1-6 TRBD1 TRBV27 TGTGCCAGCAGGCCCTTAACAGGGACAGGGGATAATTCACCCCTCCACTTT CASRPLTGTGDNSPLHF
. TRBJ1-4 TRBD1 TRBV3-1 TGTGCCAGCAGCCCGACAGGGGCAAGTGAAAAACTGTTTTTT CASSPTGASEKLFF
few TRBJ2-7 . TRBV29-1 TGCAGCGTTGAGCGGAACTACGAGCAGTACTTC CSVERNYEQYF
. TRBJ2-5 . TRBV19 TGTGCCAGTAGCCTTGGACCGGTCGTCATGGAGACCCAGTACTTC CASSLGPVVMETQYF
. TRBJ1-2 TRBD1 TRBV3-1 TGTGCCAGCAGCCGCCCCCATGGACAGGGGGCGGGTGGCTACACCTTC CASSRPHGQGAGGYTF
few TRBJ2-5 TRBD2 TRBV3-1 TGTGCCAGCGAGGCGGGAGGGGAGACCCAGTACTTC CASEAGGETQYF
. TRBJ2-3 TRBD2 TRBV18 TGTGCCAGCTCACCACGCGGTAGCGGGGGCTCCACAGATACGCAGTATTTT CASSPRGSGGSTDTQYF
few TRBJ1-2 . TRBV20-1 TGCAGTGCCCCCAGGGAGGAGGGTATTGTTGGCTACACCTTC CSAPREEGIVGYTF
few TRBJ2-5 . TRBV5-4 TGTGCCAGCAGCTTAGACCCAAGGAGAAAGGTATCCCCGACCCAGTACTTC CASSLDPRRKVSPTQYF
few TRBJ2-2 . TRBV28 TGTGCCAGCAGTTTAAATATGGGAAACACCGGGGAGCTGTTTTTT CASSLNMGNTGELFF
few TRBJ1-1 . TRBV5-1 TGCGCCAGCAGCTTGGCGGCAGGGAACACTGAAGCTTTCTTT CASSLAAGNTEAFF
few TRBJ1-6 TRBD1 TRBV25-1 TGTGCCAGCAGGACGACAGGGGCCAGCCGTGACTCACCCCTCCACTTT CASRTTGASRDSPLHF
many TRBJ1-5 . TRBV5-1 TGCGCCAGCAGCGGAGGAGTAGGCAATCAGCCCCAGCATTTT CASSGGVGNQPQHF
many TRBJ2-1 . TRBV20-1 TGCAGTGCTAGAGATCCGCTAGCGTGGGATGAGCAGTTCTTC CSARDPLAWDEQFF
. TRBJ1-6 . TRBV7-2 TGTGCCAGCACGGGCTCCTATAATTCACCCCTCCACTTT CASTGSYNSPLHF
. TRBJ1-1 . TRBV10-3 TGTGCCAAGATTTACACTGAAGCTTTCTTT CAKIYTEAFF